Listed below are T cell receptor beta chains from one sample, sequenced in a study of CD8 T cells in ankylosing spondylitis. From the 5' RACE reads, TCRdb called clonotypes with MiXCR, one entry per CDR3 protein. The sample has about 210,000 distinct CDR3 sequences; around 6.6% are singletons. Sequenced input: blood, either unsorted or a sorted T cell fraction (not recorded which). These receptors all come from a male donor with ankylosing spondylitis. The CDR3 runs from the conserved cysteine through the conserved F or W. D genes are given only for firm matches. Clone size is not always given. Where it is, it says once, few, many or a class for expanded clones.

TRBV2	TRBJ2-7	few	TRBD1	CASRAGTGYNYEQYF	TGTGCCAGCAGGGCCGGGACAGGGTACAACTACGAGCAGTACTTC
TRBV27	TRBJ1-6	.	.	CASSLSRWGTSPLHF	TGTGCCAGCAGTTTATCAAGATGGGGTACTTCACCCCTCCACTTT
TRBV4-3	TRBJ2-7	many	TRBD1	CASSPKFLQTGKYYEQYF	TGCGCCAGCAGCCCCAAGTTCCTCCAGACAGGGAAATACTACGAGCAGTACTTC
TRBV12-3/TRBV12-4	TRBJ2-1	many	TRBD2	CASTPGLAGVSPHRYNEQFF	TGTGCCAGCACCCCCGGACTAGCGGGAGTCTCCCCACACAGATACAATGAGCAGTTCTTC
TRBV28	TRBJ2-5	many	TRBD2	CASSQPSTSGGPEVQETQYF	TGTGCCAGCAGTCAACCGTCAACTAGCGGGGGCCCCGAGGTGCAAGAGACCCAGTACTTC
TRBV7-2	TRBJ2-7	many	.	CASSLARVIDEQYF	TGTGCCAGCAGCTTAGCCAGGGTGATTGACGAGCAGTACTTC
TRBV19	TRBJ2-1	.	.	CASSIGQGYYNEQFF	TGTGCCAGTAGTATCGGGCAGGGCTACTACAATGAGCAGTTCTTC
TRBV28	TRBJ2-7	many	.	CASSLPGDYEQYF	TGTGCCAGCAGTCTCCCCGGGGACTACGAGCAGTACTTC
TRBV3-1	TRBJ2-7	many	TRBD1	CASSPRQGVFLGYEQYF	TGTGCCAGCAGCCCTCGACAGGGGGTTTTCTTAGGCTACGAGCAGTACTTC
TRBV20-1	TRBJ2-1	many	.	CSARGLAIYNEQFF	TGCAGTGCTAGGGGTCTTGCCATATACAATGAGCAGTTCTTC
TRBV5-1	TRBJ2-7	many	.	CASSLRVTYEQYF	TGCGCCAGCAGCTTGAGGGTCACCTACGAGCAGTACTTC
TRBV12-3/TRBV12-4	TRBJ2-7	many	.	CASSLKYEQYF	TGTGCCAGCAGTCTTAAATACGAGCAGTACTTC
TRBV5-1	TRBJ2-3	many	TRBD1	CASSLVSGGLEDTQYF	TGCGCCAGCAGCTTGGTCTCAGGGGGCTTGGAAGATACGCAGTATTTT
TRBV6-2/TRBV6-3	TRBJ2-1	.	TRBD2	CASSYSGRGGYNEQFF	TGTGCCAGCAGTTACTCCGGCCGGGGGGGCTACAATGAGCAGTTCTTC
TRBV5-6	TRBJ1-5	.	.	CASSFWTNSNQPQHF	TGTGCCAGCAGCTTTTGGACCAACAGCAATCAGCCCCAGCATTTT
TRBV29-1	TRBJ1-1	many	.	CSVGGGENTEAFF	TGCAGCGTTGGCGGAGGGGAGAACACTGAAGCTTTCTTT
TRBV6-2/TRBV6-3	TRBJ1-1	few	TRBD1	CASRTLQGLIAEAFF	TGTGCCAGCAGGACGCTACAGGGGTTAATCGCTGAAGCTTTCTTT
TRBV5-1	TRBJ1-1	many	.	CASSLGRREAFF	TGCGCCAGCAGCTTGGGCCGGCGTGAAGCTTTCTTT